The rows below give T cell receptor beta chains drawn from one sample of a study of identical twins. MiXCR, applied by TCRdb to the 5' RACE reads, yields one record per CDR3 protein. The sample has about 700,000 distinct CDR3 sequences; 8% to 9% are singletons. The sample also formed part of further work on yellow fever vaccine responses in identical twins.

The source material was PBMCs. The source is a woman aged 18-29 years in good health. CDR3s include the opening cysteine and the closing phenylalanine or tryptophan. The D gene is left open where the match is weak. Rows give clone size only sometimes, using once, few, many, or a class for an expanded clone.

>TRBJ2-2|TRBD2|few|TRBV7-2
CASSTTSGTGELFF
TGTGCCAGCAGCACTACTAGCGGGACCGGGGAGCTGTTTTTT
>TRBJ2-2|TRBD1|.|TRBV7-2
CASSTTGTGRGAGELFF
TGTGCCAGCAGTACTACCGGGACAGGGAGGGGGGCCGGGGAGCTGTTTTTT
>TRBJ2-5|.|.|TRBV27
CASSKLGTPYQETQYF
TGTGCCAGCAGTAAACTCGGGACCCCGTACCAAGAGACCCAGTACTTC
>TRBJ2-7|.|many|TRBV6-2/TRBV6-3
CASKIRTGYYEQYF
TGTGCCAGCAAGATACGGACTGGGTACTACGAGCAGTACTTC
>TRBJ2-7|.|few|TRBV7-2
CASSFPQRYEQYF
TGTGCCAGCAGCTTTCCACAGCGGTACGAGCAGTACTTC
>TRBJ2-5|.|many|TRBV5-5
CASSLFDRAGSGETQYF
TGTGCCAGCAGCTTGTTTGACCGGGCAGGGTCGGGAGAGACCCAGTACTTC
>TRBJ2-2|TRBD1|.|TRBV24-1
CATSDAGQGWELFF
TGTGCCACCAGTGATGCCGGACAGGGATGGGAGCTGTTTTTT
>TRBJ2-3|.|.|TRBV11-3
CASSFSRRTDTQYF
TGTGCCAGCAGCTTTAGCAGACGCACAGATACGCAGTATTTT
>TRBJ2-2|TRBD2|many|TRBV28
CASSLLVLAGGTGELFF
TGTGCCAGCAGTTTATTGGTGCTAGCGGGAGGTACCGGGGAGCTGTTTTTT
>TRBJ2-7|.|.|TRBV5-1
CASSLVKGHPYEQYF
TGCGCCAGCAGCTTGGTTAAGGGACACCCATACGAGCAGTACTTC
>TRBJ2-2|.|few|TRBV27
CASSPGLPPGELFF
TGTGCCAGCAGTCCCGGACTCCCCCCCGGGGAGCTGTTTTTT
>TRBJ1-3|.|few|TRBV12-3/TRBV12-4
CASRMSSGNTIYF
TGTGCCAGCAGGATGAGCTCTGGAAACACCATATATTTT
>TRBJ2-7|.|.|TRBV28
CATVGDRMKLSSYEQYF
TGTGCCACCGTCGGAGACAGGATGAAACTGAGCTCCTACGAGCAGTACTTC
>TRBJ2-3|TRBD1|.|TRBV4-3
CASSLEGTGLDTQYF
TGCGCCAGCAGCCTCGAAGGGACAGGGTTAGATACGCAGTATTTT
>TRBJ2-2|TRBD1|many|TRBV11-1
CASSGQQGVDTGELFF
TGTGCCAGCAGCGGACAACAGGGGGTGGACACCGGGGAGCTGTTTTTT
>TRBJ2-6|.|.|TRBV5-1
CASKYRAGANVLTF
TGCGCCAGCAAATACAGGGCTGGGGCCAACGTCCTGACTTTC
>TRBJ1-1|.|.|TRBV7-9
CASSLWEGPDTEAFF
TGTGCCAGCAGCTTATGGGAGGGTCCGGACACTGAAGCTTTCTTT
>TRBJ2-7|.|many|TRBV5-1
CASSFGAGGEQYF
TGCGCCAGCAGCTTTGGGGCCGGAGGCGAGCAGTACTTC
>TRBJ2-7|.|.|TRBV5-5
CASSSAGGSSYEQYF
TGTGCCAGCAGCTCGGCCGGGGGAAGCTCCTACGAGCAGTACTTC
>TRBJ2-1|.|.|TRBV9
CASTLGVGGEQFF
TGTGCCAGCACCCTGGGGGTTGGGGGAGAGCAGTTCTTC
>TRBJ2-1|.|.|TRBV20-1
CSAPRRGPGDNEQFF
TGCAGTGCTCCCAGGCGAGGCCCGGGGGACAATGAGCAGTTCTTC
>TRBJ2-3|.|few|TRBV25-1
CASRGNKADTQYF
TGTGCCAGCAGGGGGAATAAGGCAGATACGCAGTATTTT
>TRBJ2-1|.|many|TRBV5-5
CASSSPRQISNEQFF
TGTGCCAGCTCCTCGCCACGCCAGATCAGCAATGAGCAGTTCTTC
>TRBJ2-7|TRBD1|few|TRBV20-1
CSGRRDRGPSEQYF
TGCAGCGGACGACGGGACAGGGGGCCGAGCGAGCAGTACTTC
>TRBJ2-1|.|many|TRBV4-3
CASSQETSSYNEQFF
TGCGCCAGCAGCCAAGAGACTAGCTCCTACAATGAGCAGTTCTTC
>TRBJ2-7|TRBD2|few|TRBV15
CATSREFAGVYEQYF
TGTGCCACCAGCAGAGAATTCGCGGGGGTCTACGAGCAGTACTTC
>TRBJ1-4|.|few|TRBV6-5
CASSYSTGAGEKLFF
TGTGCCAGCAGTTACTCGACGGGGGCAGGGGAAAAACTGTTTTTT
>TRBJ1-1|.|once|TRBV20-1
CSAKIGTTEAFF
TGCAGTGCTAAAATTGGAACCACTGAAGCTTTCTTT
>TRBJ2-6|.|.|TRBV3-1
CAGSQEASGANVLTF
TGTGCCGGCAGCCAAGAGGCTTCTGGGGCCAACGTCCTGACTTTC